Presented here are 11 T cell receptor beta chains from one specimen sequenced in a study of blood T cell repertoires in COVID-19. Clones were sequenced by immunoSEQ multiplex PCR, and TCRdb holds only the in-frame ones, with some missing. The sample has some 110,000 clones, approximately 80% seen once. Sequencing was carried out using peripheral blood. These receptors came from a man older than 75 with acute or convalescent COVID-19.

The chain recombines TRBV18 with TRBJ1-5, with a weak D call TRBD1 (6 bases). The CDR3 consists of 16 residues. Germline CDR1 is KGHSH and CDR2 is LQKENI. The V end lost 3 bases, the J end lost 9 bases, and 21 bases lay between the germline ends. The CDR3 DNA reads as TGTGCCAGCTCACCCCCCGAAAGGGCAGGGGCTTGGCCCCAGCATTTT. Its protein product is CASSPPERAGAWPQHF. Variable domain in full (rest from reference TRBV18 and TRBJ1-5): NAGVMQNPRHLVRRRGQEARLRCSPMKGHSHVYWYRQLPEEGLKFMVYLQKENIIDESGMPKERFSAEFPKEGPSILRIQQVVRGDSAAYFCASSPPERAGAWPQHFGDGTRLSIL.

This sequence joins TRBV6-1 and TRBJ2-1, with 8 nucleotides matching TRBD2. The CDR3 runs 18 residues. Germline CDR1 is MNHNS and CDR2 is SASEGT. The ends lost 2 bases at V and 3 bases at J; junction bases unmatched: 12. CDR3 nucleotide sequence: TGTGCCAGCAGTGAACGCCTAGCGGGCCAAACTTTCTACAATGAGCAGTTCTTC. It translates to CASSERLAGQTFYNEQFF.

Here the CDR3 DNA reads TGTGCCAGTAGTACCGGGACAGGGTTCTCCTACGAGCAGTACTTC. As protein: CASSTGTGFSYEQYF. The chain carries TRBV19 and TRBJ2-7; 9 bases line up with TRBD1. This CDR3 spans 15 amino acids. V lost 4 bases, J lost 0 bases, and 4 bases stayed unmatched. Germline V gene data show CDR1 as LNHDA and CDR2 as SQIVND (reference sequence). Drawing the rest from reference TRBV19 and TRBJ2-7, the complete variable domain is DGGITQSPKYLFRKEGQNVTLSCEQNLNHDAMYWYRQDPGQGLRLIYYSQIVNDFQKGDIAEGYSVSREKKESFPLTVTSAQKNPTAFYLCASSTGTGFSYEQYFGPGTRLTVT.

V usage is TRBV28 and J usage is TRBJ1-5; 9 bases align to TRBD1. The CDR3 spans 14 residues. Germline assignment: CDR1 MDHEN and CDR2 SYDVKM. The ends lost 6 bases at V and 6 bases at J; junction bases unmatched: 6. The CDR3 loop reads CASSRDRGVQPQHF. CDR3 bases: TGTGCCAGCAGCCGAGACAGGGGGGTTCAGCCCCAGCATTTT.

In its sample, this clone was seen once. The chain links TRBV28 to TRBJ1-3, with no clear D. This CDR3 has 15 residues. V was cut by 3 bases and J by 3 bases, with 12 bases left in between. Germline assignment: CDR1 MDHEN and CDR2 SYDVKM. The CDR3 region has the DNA TGTGCCAGCAGTTTTCCTTACGGGGATGGAAACACCATATATTTT. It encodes CASSFPYGDGNTIYF. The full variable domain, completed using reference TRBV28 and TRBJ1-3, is DVKVTQSSRYLVKRTGEKVFLECVQDMDHENMFWYRQDPGLGLRLIYFSYDVKMKEKGDIPEGYSVSREKKERFSLILESASTNQTSMYLCASSFPYGDGNTIYFGEGSWLTVV.

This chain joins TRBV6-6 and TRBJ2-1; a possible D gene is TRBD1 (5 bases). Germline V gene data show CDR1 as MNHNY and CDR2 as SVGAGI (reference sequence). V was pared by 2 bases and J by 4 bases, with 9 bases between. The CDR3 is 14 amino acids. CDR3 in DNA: TGTGCCAGCAGTTACACCACAGGTTACAATGAGCAGTTCTTC. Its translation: CASSYTTGYNEQFF.

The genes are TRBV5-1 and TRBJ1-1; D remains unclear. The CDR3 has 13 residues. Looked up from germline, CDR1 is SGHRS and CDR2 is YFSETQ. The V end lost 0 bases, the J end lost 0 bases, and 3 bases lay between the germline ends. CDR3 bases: TGCGCCAGCAGCTTGGGGCTGAACACTGAAGCTTTCTTT. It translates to CASSLGLNTEAFF.

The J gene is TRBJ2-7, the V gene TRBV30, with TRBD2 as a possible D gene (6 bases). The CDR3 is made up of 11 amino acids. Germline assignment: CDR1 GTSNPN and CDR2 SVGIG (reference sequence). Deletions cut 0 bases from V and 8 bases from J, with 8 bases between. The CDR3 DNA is TGTGCCTGGAGTGTACGGGGGAAGCAGTACTTC. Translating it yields CAWSVRGKQYF.

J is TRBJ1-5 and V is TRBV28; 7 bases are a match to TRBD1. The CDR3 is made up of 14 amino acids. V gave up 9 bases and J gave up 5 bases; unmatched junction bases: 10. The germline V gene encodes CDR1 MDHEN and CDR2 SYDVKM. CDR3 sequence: CASHYRGRDQPQHF. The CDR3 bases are TGTGCCAGTCACTACAGGGGAAGGGATCAGCCCCAGCATTTT.

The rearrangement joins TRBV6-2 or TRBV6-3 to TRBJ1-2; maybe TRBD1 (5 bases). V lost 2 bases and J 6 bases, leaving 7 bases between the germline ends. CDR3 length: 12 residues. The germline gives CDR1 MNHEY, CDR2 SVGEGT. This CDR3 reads CASSYGGNGYTF. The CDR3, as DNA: TGTGCCAGCAGTTACGGGGGGAATGGCTACACCTTC.

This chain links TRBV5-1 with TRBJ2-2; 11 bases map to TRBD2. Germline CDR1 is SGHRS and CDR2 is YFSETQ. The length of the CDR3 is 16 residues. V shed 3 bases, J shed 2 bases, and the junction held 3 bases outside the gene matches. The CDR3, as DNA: TGCGCCAGCAGCTCGACTAGCGGGAAAAACACCGGGGAGCTGTTTTTT. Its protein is CASSSTSGKNTGELFF. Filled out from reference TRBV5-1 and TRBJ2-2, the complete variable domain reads KAGVTQTPRYLIKTRGQQVTLSCSPISGHRSVSWYQQTPGQGLQFLFEYFSETQRNKGNFPGRFSGRQFSNSRSEMNVSTLELGDSALYLCASSSTSGKNTGELFFGEGSRLTVL.